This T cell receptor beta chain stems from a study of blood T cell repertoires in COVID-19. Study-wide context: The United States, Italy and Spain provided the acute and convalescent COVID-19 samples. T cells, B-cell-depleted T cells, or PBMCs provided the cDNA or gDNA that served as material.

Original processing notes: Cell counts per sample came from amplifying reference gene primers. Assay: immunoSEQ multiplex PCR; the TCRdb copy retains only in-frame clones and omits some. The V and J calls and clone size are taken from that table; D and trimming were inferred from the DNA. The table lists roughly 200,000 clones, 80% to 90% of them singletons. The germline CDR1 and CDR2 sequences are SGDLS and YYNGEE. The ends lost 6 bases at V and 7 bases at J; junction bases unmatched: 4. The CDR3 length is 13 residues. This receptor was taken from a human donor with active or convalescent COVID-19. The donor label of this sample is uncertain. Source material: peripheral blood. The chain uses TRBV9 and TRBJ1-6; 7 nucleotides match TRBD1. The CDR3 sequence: CASTGQDNSPLHF. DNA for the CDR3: TGTGCCAGCACCGGACAGGACAATTCACCCCTCCACTTT.